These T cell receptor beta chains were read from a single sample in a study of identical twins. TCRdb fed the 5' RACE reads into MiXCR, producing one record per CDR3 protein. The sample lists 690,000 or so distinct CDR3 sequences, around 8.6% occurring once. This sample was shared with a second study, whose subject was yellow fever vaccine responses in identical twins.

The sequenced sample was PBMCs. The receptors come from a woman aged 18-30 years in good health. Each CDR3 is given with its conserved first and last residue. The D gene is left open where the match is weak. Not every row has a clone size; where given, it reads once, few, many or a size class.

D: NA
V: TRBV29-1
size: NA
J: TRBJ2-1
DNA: TGCAGCGTTTTTCAGGGGATCTCCTACAATGAGCAGTTCTTC
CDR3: CSVFQGISYNEQFF

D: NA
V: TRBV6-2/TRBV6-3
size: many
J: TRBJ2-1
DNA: TGTGCCAGCAGAAAGACCGGGACACCAAATGAGCAGTTCTTC
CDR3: CASRKTGTPNEQFF

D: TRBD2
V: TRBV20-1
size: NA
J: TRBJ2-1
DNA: TGCAGTGCCGACGGACTAGCCTACAATGAGCAGTTCTTC
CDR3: CSADGLAYNEQFF

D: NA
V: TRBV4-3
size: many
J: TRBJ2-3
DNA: TGCGCCAGCAGCCCTCAGGCGGGTTTCACAGATACGCAGTATTTT
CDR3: CASSPQAGFTDTQYF

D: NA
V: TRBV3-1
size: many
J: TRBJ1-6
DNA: TGTGCCAGCAGACACAGGGAGGTGCGGGATTCACCCCTCCACTTT
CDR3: CASRHREVRDSPLHF

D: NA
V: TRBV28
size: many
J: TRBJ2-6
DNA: TGTGCCAGCAGCTTACAGGATTCTGGGGCCAACGTCCTGACTTTC
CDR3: CASSLQDSGANVLTF

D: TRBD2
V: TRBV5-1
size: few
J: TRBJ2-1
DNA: TGCGCCAGCAGCTTGGGGGATCTAGCGGGAGGGAGCTACAATGAGCAGTTCTTC
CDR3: CASSLGDLAGGSYNEQFF

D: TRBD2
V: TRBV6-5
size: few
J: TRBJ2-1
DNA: TGTGCCAGCAGTTACACCCGACTAGCGGGGGCTCATGAGCAGTTCTTC
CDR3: CASSYTRLAGAHEQFF

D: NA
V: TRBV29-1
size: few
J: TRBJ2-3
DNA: TGCAGCGTTGAGGGACTGCAAGATACGCAGTATTTT
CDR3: CSVEGLQDTQYF

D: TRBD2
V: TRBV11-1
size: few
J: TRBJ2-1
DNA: TGTGCCAGCAGCTTAGTCTTTAGCGGGAGGTTTTCCTACAATGAGCAGTTCTTC
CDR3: CASSLVFSGRFSYNEQFF

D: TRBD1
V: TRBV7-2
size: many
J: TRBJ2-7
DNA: TGTGCCAGCAGCCAGACAGGGTTTGGATACGAGCAGTACTTC
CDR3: CASSQTGFGYEQYF

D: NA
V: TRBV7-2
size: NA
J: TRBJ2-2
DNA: TGTGCCAGCAGCCCCAGTGGGACCGGCACCGGGGAGCTGTTTTTT
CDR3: CASSPSGTGTGELFF

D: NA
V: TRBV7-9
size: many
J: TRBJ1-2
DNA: TGTGCCAGCAGCCCGGACAGTAACTATGGCTACACCTTC
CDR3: CASSPDSNYGYTF

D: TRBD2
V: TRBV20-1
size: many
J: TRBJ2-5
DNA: TGCAGTGCTACCTTGGTTCTAGCGGGATCAGAGACCCAGTACTTC
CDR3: CSATLVLAGSETQYF

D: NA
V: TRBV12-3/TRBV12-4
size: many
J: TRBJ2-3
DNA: TGTGCCAGCACCCTAGCAGATACGCAGTATTTT
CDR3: CASTLADTQYF

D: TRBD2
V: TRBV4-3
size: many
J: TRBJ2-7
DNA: TGCGCCAGCAGCCAAGAAATTCGGAGCGGGAGTTACGAGCAGTACTTC
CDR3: CASSQEIRSGSYEQYF

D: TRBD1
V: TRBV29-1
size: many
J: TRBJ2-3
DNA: TGCAGCGTTGGTCCCGGACAGGGCACAGATACGCAGTATTTT
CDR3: CSVGPGQGTDTQYF

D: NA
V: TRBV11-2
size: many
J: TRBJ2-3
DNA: TGTGCCAGCAGCTTAGTGGGGGGTGAAGATACGCAGTATTTT
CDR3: CASSLVGGEDTQYF

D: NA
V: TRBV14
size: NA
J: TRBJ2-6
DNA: TGTGCCAGCAGCCAACGCTCTGGGGCCAACGTCCTGACTTTC
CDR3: CASSQRSGANVLTF

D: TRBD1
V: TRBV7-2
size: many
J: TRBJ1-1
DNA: TGTGCCAGCAGCTTGCAGGGGGTTAACACTGAAGCTTTCTTT
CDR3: CASSLQGVNTEAFF

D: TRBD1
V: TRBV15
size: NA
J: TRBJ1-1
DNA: TGTGCCACCAGCAGAGATGAGGGGGCGAGCACTGAAGCTTTCTTT
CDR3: CATSRDEGASTEAFF

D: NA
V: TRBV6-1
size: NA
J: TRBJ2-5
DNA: TGTGCCAGCAGGCTAGGTGGGGTGGAGGAGACCCAGTACTTC
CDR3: CASRLGGVEETQYF

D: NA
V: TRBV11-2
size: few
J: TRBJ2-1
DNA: TGTGCCAGCAGCTTAGGATACGCGGGCGGGAATGAGCAGTTCTTC
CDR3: CASSLGYAGGNEQFF

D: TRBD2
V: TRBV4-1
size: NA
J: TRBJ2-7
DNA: TGCGCCAGCAGCCAAGTAGCAGGACTAGTACATCACGAGCAGTACTTC
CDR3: CASSQVAGLVHHEQYF

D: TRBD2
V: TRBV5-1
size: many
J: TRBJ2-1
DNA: TGCGCCAGCAGCAGGACCCTTTCTAGCGGGGGGGCCGTTGAGCAGTTCTTC
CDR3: CASSRTLSSGGAVEQFF

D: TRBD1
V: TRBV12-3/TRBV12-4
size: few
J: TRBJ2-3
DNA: TGTGCCAGCAGTGTCGGGACAGGGGGACGCACAGATACGCAGTATTTT
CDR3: CASSVGTGGRTDTQYF

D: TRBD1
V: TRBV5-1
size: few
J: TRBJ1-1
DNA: TGCGCCAGCAGTCGGACAGGTATGAACACTGAAGCTTTCTTT
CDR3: CASSRTGMNTEAFF

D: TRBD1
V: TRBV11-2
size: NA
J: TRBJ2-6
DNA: TGTGCCAGCAGCTCAGGACAGGGCCGCTCTGGGGCCAACGTCCTGACTTTC
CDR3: CASSSGQGRSGANVLTF

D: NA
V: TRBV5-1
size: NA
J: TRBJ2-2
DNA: TGCGCCAGCAGCTTGGATCCCAGTGGTGTCACCGGGGAGCTGTTTTTT
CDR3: CASSLDPSGVTGELFF

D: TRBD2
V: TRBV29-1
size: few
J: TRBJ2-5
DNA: TGCAGCGTTGAAGATTGGCGGGAGGAAGAGACCCAGTACTTC
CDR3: CSVEDWREEETQYF

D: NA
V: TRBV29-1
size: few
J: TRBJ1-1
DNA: TGCAGCGTTTTGCCCCAAATGAACACTGAAGCTTTCTTT
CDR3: CSVLPQMNTEAFF

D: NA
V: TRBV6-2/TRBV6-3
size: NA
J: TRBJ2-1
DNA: TGTGCCAGCAGTACCTTGGGGAGGAGCTCCTACAATGAGCAGTTCTTC
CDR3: CASSTLGRSSYNEQFF

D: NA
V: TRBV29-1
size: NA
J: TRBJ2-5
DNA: TGCAGCGTTGGAAATTTAGAGATGGGGACCCAGTACTTC
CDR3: CSVGNLEMGTQYF

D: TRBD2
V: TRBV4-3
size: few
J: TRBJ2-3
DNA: TGCGCCAGCAGCCAAGATGAGGTAGCGGGGCTGGATACGCAGTATTTT
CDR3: CASSQDEVAGLDTQYF

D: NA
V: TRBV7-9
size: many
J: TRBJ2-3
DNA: TGTGCCAGCAGCCCCGGGGTGGATACGCAGTATTTT
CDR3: CASSPGVDTQYF

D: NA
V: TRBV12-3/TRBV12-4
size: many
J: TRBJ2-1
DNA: TGTGCCAGCAGTGGGGGTTTTATATACAATGAGCAGTTCTTC
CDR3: CASSGGFIYNEQFF

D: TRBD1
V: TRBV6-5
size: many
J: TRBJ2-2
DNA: TGTGCCAGCAGTTCCCGGGACAGGAACACCGGGGAGCTGTTTTTT
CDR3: CASSSRDRNTGELFF

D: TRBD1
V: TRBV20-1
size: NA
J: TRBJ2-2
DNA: TGCAGTGCTATAAGACAGGGGGCGGCCACCGGGGAGCTGTTTTTT
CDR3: CSAIRQGAATGELFF

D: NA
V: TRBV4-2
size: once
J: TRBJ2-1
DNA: TGTGCCAGCAGGGGGTCCTCCTCCTACAATGAGCAGTTCTTC
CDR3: CASRGSSSYNEQFF

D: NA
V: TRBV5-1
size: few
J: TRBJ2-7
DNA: TGCGCCAGCAGCGCCGACAGCGCCTACGAGCAGTACTTC
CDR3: CASSADSAYEQYF

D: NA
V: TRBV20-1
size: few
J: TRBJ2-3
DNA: TGCAGTGCTAGAGATCAGGGTAGCACAGATACGCAGTATTTT
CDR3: CSARDQGSTDTQYF

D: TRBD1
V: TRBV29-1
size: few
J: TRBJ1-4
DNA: TGCAGCGTTGTAATTGACAGGGCAACTAATGAAAAACTGTTTTTT
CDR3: CSVVIDRATNEKLFF

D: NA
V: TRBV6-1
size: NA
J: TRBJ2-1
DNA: TGTGCCAGCAGTGAAGCGCCCACCGGGGCGGGCTCCTACAATGAGCAGTTCTTC
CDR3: CASSEAPTGAGSYNEQFF

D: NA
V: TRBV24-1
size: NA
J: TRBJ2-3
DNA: TGTGCCACCAGTGATTCTACAAGGGCAGATACGCAGTATTTT
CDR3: CATSDSTRADTQYF

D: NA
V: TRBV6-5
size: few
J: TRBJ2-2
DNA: TGTGCCAGCAGTCACGGGTCTACCGGGGAGCTGTTTTTT
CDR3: CASSHGSTGELFF

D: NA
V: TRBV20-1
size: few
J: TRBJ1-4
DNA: TGCAGTGCTAGTTCACGAGCAACTAATGAAAAACTGTTTTTT
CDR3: CSASSRATNEKLFF

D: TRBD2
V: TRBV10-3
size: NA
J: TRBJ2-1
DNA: TGTGCCATCAGAACCAGCGGGACCTACAATGAGCAGTTCTTC
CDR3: CAIRTSGTYNEQFF

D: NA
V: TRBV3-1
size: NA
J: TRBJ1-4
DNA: TGTGCCAGCAGCCAAAATTCTTTCTCAACTAATGAAAAACTGTTTTTT
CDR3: CASSQNSFSTNEKLFF

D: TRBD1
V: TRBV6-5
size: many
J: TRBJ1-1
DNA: TGTGCCAGCAGTTCCCCGGGACAGGGGGCGAAGAACACTGAAGCTTTCTTT
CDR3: CASSSPGQGAKNTEAFF

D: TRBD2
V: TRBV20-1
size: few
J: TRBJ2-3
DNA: TGCAGTGCTAGAGTGGCGGGAGCGGTGGATACGCAGTATTTT
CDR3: CSARVAGAVDTQYF

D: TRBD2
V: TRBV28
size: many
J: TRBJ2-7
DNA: TGTGCCAGCAGTTTACCCTACCGTAGCGGGAGCACAACCTACGAGCAGTACTTC
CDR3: CASSLPYRSGSTTYEQYF

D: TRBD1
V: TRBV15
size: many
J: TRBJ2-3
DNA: TGTGCCACCAGCAGAGATCGGGGACAGGGGGCAGATACGCAGTATTTT
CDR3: CATSRDRGQGADTQYF